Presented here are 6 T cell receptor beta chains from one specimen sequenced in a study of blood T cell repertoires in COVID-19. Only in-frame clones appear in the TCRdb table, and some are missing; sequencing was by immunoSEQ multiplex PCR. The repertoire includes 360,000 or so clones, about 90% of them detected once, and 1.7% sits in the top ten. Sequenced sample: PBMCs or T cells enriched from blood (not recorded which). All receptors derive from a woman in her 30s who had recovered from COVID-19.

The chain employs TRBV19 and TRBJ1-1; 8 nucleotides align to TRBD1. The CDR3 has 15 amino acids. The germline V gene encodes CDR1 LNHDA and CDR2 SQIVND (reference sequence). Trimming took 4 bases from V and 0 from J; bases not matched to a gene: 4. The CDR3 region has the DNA TGTGCCAGTAGTAACACAGGGGGGATGAACACTGAAGCTTTCTTT. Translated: CASSNTGGMNTEAFF.

The chain's CDR3 is CASTRRDRTYGYTF. CDR3 nucleotide sequence: TGTGCCAGCACTAGACGGGACAGAACCTATGGCTACACCTTC. V is TRBV2 and J is TRBJ1-2, with 7 positions matching TRBD1. J lost 4 bases, V lost 7 bases, and 9 bases had no gene match. Germline values: CDR1 SNHLY, CDR2 FYNNEI. CDR3 length: 14 amino acids.

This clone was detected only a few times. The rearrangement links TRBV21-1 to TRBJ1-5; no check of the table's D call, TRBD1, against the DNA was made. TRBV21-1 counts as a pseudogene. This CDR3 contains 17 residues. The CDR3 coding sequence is TGTGCCAGCAGCAAAGTTGGCCAAGAATATAGCAATCAGCCCCAGCATTTT. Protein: CASSKVGQEYSNQPQHF.

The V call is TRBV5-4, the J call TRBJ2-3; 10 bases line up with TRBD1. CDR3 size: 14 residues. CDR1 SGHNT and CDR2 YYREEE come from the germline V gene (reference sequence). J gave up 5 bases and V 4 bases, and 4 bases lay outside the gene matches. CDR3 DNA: TGTGCCAGCAGCCTCGGGACAGGGGTAGATACGCAGTATTTT. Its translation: CASSLGTGVDTQYF.

The DNA for the CDR3 is TGTGCCAGCAGTTACCAGGACAGGGGGCTCCTCCTTAGCAATCAGCCCCAGCATTTT. Protein sequence: CASSYQDRGLLLSNQPQHF. The rearrangement joins TRBV28 to TRBJ1-5; TRBD1 aligns across 11 bases. The CDR3 length is 19 residues. From germline, CDR1 is MDHEN and CDR2 SYDVKM. V was pared by 4 bases and J by 0 bases, with 11 bases of the junction left unmatched.

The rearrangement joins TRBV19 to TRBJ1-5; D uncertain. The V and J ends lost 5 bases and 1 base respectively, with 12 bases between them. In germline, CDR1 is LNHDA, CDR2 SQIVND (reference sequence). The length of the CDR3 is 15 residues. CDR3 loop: CASSGSGLSNQPQHF. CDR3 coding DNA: TGTGCCAGTAGTGGGTCGGGTTTGAGCAATCAGCCCCAGCATTTT. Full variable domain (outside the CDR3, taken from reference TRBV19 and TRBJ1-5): DGGITQSPKYLFRKEGQNVTLSCEQNLNHDAMYWYRQDPGQGLRLIYYSQIVNDFQKGDIAEGYSVSREKKESFPLTVTSAQKNPTAFYLCASSGSGLSNQPQHFGDGTRLSIL.